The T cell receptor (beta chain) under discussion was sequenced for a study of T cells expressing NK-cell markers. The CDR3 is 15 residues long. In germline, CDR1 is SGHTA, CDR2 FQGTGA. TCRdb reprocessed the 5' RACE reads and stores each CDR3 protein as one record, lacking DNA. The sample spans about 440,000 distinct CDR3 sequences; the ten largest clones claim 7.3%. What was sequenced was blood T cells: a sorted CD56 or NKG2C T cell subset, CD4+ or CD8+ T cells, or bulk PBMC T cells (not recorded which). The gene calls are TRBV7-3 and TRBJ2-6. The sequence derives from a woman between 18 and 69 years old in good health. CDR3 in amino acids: CASGDKPSGANVLTF.